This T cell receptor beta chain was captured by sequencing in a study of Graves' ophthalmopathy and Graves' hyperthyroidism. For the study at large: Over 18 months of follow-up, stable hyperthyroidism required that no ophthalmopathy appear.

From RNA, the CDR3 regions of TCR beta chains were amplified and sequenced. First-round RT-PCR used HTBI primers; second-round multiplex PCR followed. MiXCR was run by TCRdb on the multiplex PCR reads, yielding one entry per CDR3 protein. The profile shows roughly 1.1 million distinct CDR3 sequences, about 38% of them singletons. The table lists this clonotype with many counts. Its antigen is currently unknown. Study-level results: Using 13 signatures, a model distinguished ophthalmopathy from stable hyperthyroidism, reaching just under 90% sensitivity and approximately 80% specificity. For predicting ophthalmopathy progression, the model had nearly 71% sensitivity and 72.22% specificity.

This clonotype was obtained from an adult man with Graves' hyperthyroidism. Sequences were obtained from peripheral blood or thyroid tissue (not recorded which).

The CDR3: CASSSFGQQQETQYF. CDR3 DNA sequence: TGTGCCAGCAGCTCGTTCGGACAACAACAAGAGACCCAGTACTTC. This chain links TRBV7-8 with TRBJ2-5; D is perhaps TRBD1 (5 bases). The CDR3 has 15 amino acids. Germline CDR1 and CDR2: SGHVS and FQNEAQ. Between the trimmed V and J ends, which lost 4 bases and 2 bases, there was a span of 14 bases. The full variable domain, its missing parts supplied by reference TRBV7-8 and TRBJ2-5, is GAGVSQSPRYKVAKRGQDVALRCDPISGHVSLFWYQQALGQGPEFLTYFQNEAQLDKSGLPSDRFFAERPEGSVSTLKIQRTQQEDSAVYLCASSSFGQQQETQYFGPGTRLLVL.